Detailed here is one TCR beta chain. No antigen is known for it. Produced via immunoSEQ multiplex PCR; TCRdb's table is partial and in-frame only. Of 100,000 to 150,000 clones in the sample, 85% to 90% are singletons; the top ten hold less than 30%. The source of the sample is a study of T cell responses to AZD1222 COVID-19 vaccine. Germline V gives CDR1 SGDLS, CDR2 YYNGEE. The CDR3 contains 17 residues. Between the trimmed V and J ends, which lost 0 bases and 0 bases, there was a span of 13 bases. Study conclusions and caveats: Most donors were white British, females outnumbered males, and clonal diversity was possibly underestimated.

Sequencing was performed on peripheral blood, taken on day 0 of AZD1222 vaccination. The receptor was derived from an adult in good health. V is TRBV9 and J is TRBJ1-3, with D possibly being TRBD1 (5 bases). The CDR3 reads CASSVDLTASSGNTIYF. The CDR3, as DNA: TGTGCCAGCAGCGTAGATCTGACAGCCAGCTCTGGAAACACCATATATTTT.